This T cell receptor (beta chain) was recorded in a study of shared clonotypes between healthy human individuals. There were no recent acute infections or vaccinations among the donors, who were healthy HIV-negative adults. Details on this clone: The antigen remains unidentified.

This CDR3 is built from 16 residues. The V gene's germline CDR1 is LGHNA and CDR2 YSLEER. The germline V and J ends were trimmed by 2 bases and 4 bases, with 14 bases remaining between them. Study-level findings and limits: With a handful of donors compared, roughly 5% of naive CD4 clonotypes were shared. What naive subsets generally showed was a larger estimated richness than memory subsets showed.

Each subset's genomic DNA was split evenly across several immunoSEQ plates. The protocol was immunoSEQ multiplex PCR, while the TCRdb copy is restricted to in-frame clones and leaves out a portion. The data contain approximately 1,000,000 clones, approximately 80% of them singletons. The V gene is TRBV4-3, the J gene TRBJ2-2; tentative D call: TRBD1 (6 bases). The source is a man aged 18 to 29 in good health. Some clones in this sample may be carry-over from other donors' samples. Material for sequencing was memory CD4+ T cells from PBMCs. Noted subset: CD45RA-negative fraction. CDR3 in amino acids: CASSQLQGRFTGELFF. CDR3 sequence (DNA): TGCGCCAGCAGCCAACTCCAGGGGCGATTCACCGGGGAGCTGTTTTTT.